The 26 T cell receptor beta chains in this list originate from one sample, sequenced in a study of cytomegalovirus exposure and HLA in healthy donors. The primer mix had 60 Vbeta and 13 Jbeta primers. Data came from immunoSEQ multiplex PCR; TCRdb stores just in-frame clones and leaves some out. This sample yields about 180,000 clones, of which around 76% are seen a single time; 1.5% belongs to the top ten. Sequencing input: PBMCs. The source is a man in his forties in good health and CMV-seronegative.

This clone was seen a few times. The chain is built from TRBV25-1 and TRBJ2-3, with a tentative D call TRBD2 (6 bases). CDR3 length: 13 amino acids. CDR1 is MGHDK and CDR2 is SYGVNS in the germline V gene. The V and J ends lost 5 bases and 8 bases respectively, with 14 bases between them. CDR3 bases: TGTGCCAGCAGTCCCTCAACTAGCCTTACGCAGTATTTT. This translates into CASSPSTSLTQYF.

This clone was recorded only once. The chain is built from TRBV28 and TRBJ2-7; D is perhaps TRBD2 (5 bases). With 2 bases removed from V and 4 bases from J, the gap between germline ends came to 9 bases. This CDR3 contains 13 residues. The germline V gene has CDR1 MDHEN and CDR2 SYDVKM. The CDR3 DNA reads as TGTGCCAGCAGTTTAACCCCGGGGTACGAGCAGTACTTC. Protein: CASSLTPGYEQYF.

This rearrangement joins TRBV6-1 to TRBJ1-2, with D unresolved. In germline, CDR1 is MNHNS, CDR2 SASEGT. With 2 bases removed from V and 2 bases from J, the gap between germline ends came to 9 bases. This CDR3 has 14 amino acids. This CDR3 is CASSESVANYGYTF. The CDR3 DNA sequence: TGTGCCAGCAGTGAATCCGTGGCCAACTATGGCTACACCTTC.

The chain carries TRBV28 and TRBJ1-5; tentatively, D is TRBD1 (6 bases). CDR1 MDHEN and CDR2 SYDVKM come from the germline V gene. The CDR3 runs to 16 residues. With 8 bases removed from V and 6 bases from J, the gap between germline ends came to 23 bases. This CDR3 is CASASGTRTPAQPQHF. DNA of the CDR3: TGTGCCAGCGCCTCCGGGACAAGGACCCCCGCTCAGCCCCAGCATTTT.

This chain links TRBV6-5 with TRBJ1-2; D perhaps matches TRBD1 (6 bases). This CDR3 contains 15 residues. Per the germline V gene, CDR1 is MNHEY and CDR2 is SVGAGI. V lost 6 bases, J lost 8 bases, and 22 bases lay in between. This CDR3 is CASSTSMRGTEGYTF. CDR3 nucleotides: TGTGCCAGCAGCACCTCGATGAGGGGGACGGAGGGCTACACCTTC.

The V gene is TRBV28, the J gene TRBJ1-2; 9 nucleotides agree with TRBD1. CDR3 length: 15 amino acids. The J segment lost 7 bases and the V segment lost 9 bases, leaving 15 bases of the junction unmatched. Per the germline V gene, CDR1 is MDHEN and CDR2 is SYDVKM. The CDR3 DNA reads as TGTGCCAGTGGCAGCAGTCCCGGGACAGGGAGTGGCTACACCTTC. It yields the protein CASGSSPGTGSGYTF.

This clone has only a few counts. CDR3 sequence: CASSLVGGLQETQYF. The CDR3 nucleotides are TGTGCCAGCAGCTTAGTAGGCGGACTCCAAGAGACCCAGTACTTC. The chain has TRBV7-9 and TRBJ2-5; maybe TRBD2 (5 bases). CDR3 size: 15 residues. The V and J ends lost 1 base and 1 base respectively, with 10 bases between them. The germline gives CDR1 SEHNR, CDR2 FQNEAQ (reference sequence).

The chain employs TRBV9 and TRBJ1-2, with D perhaps matching TRBD1 (6 bases). CDR1 SGDLS and CDR2 YYNGEE come from the germline V gene. V dropped 7 bases and J dropped 7 bases, with 8 bases sitting between them. The CDR3 contains 10 residues. In nucleotides, the CDR3 is TGTGCCAGCTGGGGGCGTGGCTACACCTTC. Residues: CASWGRGYTF.

V and J are TRBV30 and TRBJ2-1, with D possibly TRBD2 on 7 matching bases. From germline, CDR1 is GTSNPN and CDR2 SVGIG (reference sequence). V gave up 6 bases and J gave up 6 bases, with 21 bases separating them. The CDR3 contains 15 residues. CDR3 DNA: TGTGCCTGCCCCCTATTGGGGGGGGCTGGCAATGAGCAGTTCTTC. Residues: CACPLLGGAGNEQFF.

The rearrangement uses TRBV11-3 and TRBJ2-1; 8 nucleotides align to TRBD1. Trimming took 1 base from V and 7 from J; bases not matched to a gene: 9. This CDR3 is 16 amino acids long. Germline V lookup: CDR1 SGHNT, CDR2 YENEEA. CDR3 loop: CASSLVTGVQWNEQFF. DNA for the CDR3: TGTGCCAGCAGCTTAGTGACAGGGGTCCAATGGAATGAGCAGTTCTTC.

This clone was observed a single time. The CDR3 DNA sequence: TGTGCCACATCAATCGGGATATGGGAGGGAAGTGGGCAGTTCTTC. Translation: CATSIGIWEGSGQFF. The chain recombines TRBV6-5 with TRBJ2-1, with 7 bases that match TRBD2. The germline CDR1 and CDR2 sequences are MNHEY and SVGAGI. The junction had 21 bases not matched to a gene; V was cut back by 10 bases and J by 12 bases. The CDR3 loop spans 15 amino acids.

Written as DNA, the CDR3 is TGTGCCAGCACCTCGGGGGGGGGACACCCCTACGAGCAGTACTTC. It encodes CASTSGGGHPYEQYF. This rearrangement joins TRBV28 to TRBJ2-7; 8 bases align to TRBD2. This CDR3 is 15 amino acids long. V lost 7 bases, J lost 2 bases, and 10 bases stayed unmatched. Looked up from germline, CDR1 is MDHEN and CDR2 is SYDVKM.

The chain links TRBV5-6 to TRBJ2-5, with D hard to call. Per the germline V gene, CDR1 is SGHDT and CDR2 is YYEEEE. The CDR3 runs to 13 residues. The germline V and J ends were trimmed by 2 bases and 0 bases, with 5 bases remaining between them. The CDR3, as DNA: TGTGCCAGCAGCTTTGCGGACCAAGAGACCCAGTACTTC. Translated: CASSFADQETQYF.

This chain connects TRBV29-1 to TRBJ1-2, with 8 bases lining up with TRBD1. CDR1 is SQVTM, CDR2 ANQGSEA, per germline. Trimming cost V 2 bases and J 4 bases; bases outside gene matches: 6. CDR3 length: 14 residues. The CDR3 protein is CSVERQGARYGYTF. The CDR3 nucleotides read TGCAGCGTTGAACGCCAGGGGGCGCGCTATGGCTACACCTTC.

The V and J genes are TRBV28 and TRBJ1-5; a weak D match, TRBD1 (5 bases). This CDR3 contains 16 residues. CDR1 MDHEN and CDR2 SYDVKM come from the germline V gene. Between the trimmed V and J ends, which lost 3 bases and 4 bases, there was a span of 16 bases. CDR3 DNA: TGTGCCAGCAGTTTCCAGGGCTCACCATGGAATCAGCCCCAGCATTTT. Encoded protein: CASSFQGSPWNQPQHF.

The chain joins TRBV6-5 to TRBJ2-1; possible D gene TRBD2, 6 bases. V lost 6 bases to trimming and J lost 0 bases, with 9 bases between them. The CDR3 length is 14 residues. CDR1 and CDR2 from the germline V gene are MNHEY and SVGAGI. The CDR3 DNA is TGTGCCAGCAGGATCGGGGGCTCCTACAATGAGCAGTTCTTC. The encoded protein is CASRIGGSYNEQFF.

The V and J genes are TRBV27 and TRBJ2-7, with 7 bases aligning to TRBD1. The CDR3 covers 13 residues. The ends lost 8 bases at V and 6 bases at J; junction bases unmatched: 10. Germline CDR1 is MNHEY and CDR2 is SMNVEV (reference sequence). As DNA, the CDR3 is TGTGCCAGCGGGTACAGACAGGGCGGCGAGCAGTACTTC. It specifies CASGYRQGGEQYF.

The chain combines TRBV7-2 with TRBJ1-1, with 9 bases fitting TRBD1. With V trimmed by 5 bases and J by 6 bases, 10 bases remained unmatched. This CDR3 comprises 15 residues. Per germline, CDR1 SGHTA and CDR2 FQGNSA. CDR3 bases: TGTGCCAGCAGCGCCCGGACAGGGGAAGGGGCTGAAGCTTTCTTT. This translates into CASSARTGEGAEAFF. The full variable domain, with the rest looked up from reference TRBV7-2 and TRBJ1-1, is GAGVSQSPSNKVTEKGKDVELRCDPISGHTALYWYRQSLGQGLEFLIYFQGNSAPDKSGLPSDRFSAERTGGSVSTLTIQRTQQEDSAVYLCASSARTGEGAEAFFGQGTRLTVV.

This clone showed up just once. This chain uses TRBV7-3 with TRBJ2-6, with 7 bases lining up with TRBD1. Germline V CDR1 and CDR2: SGHTA, FQGTGA. The CDR3 is 17 amino acids. V trimming: 6 bases; J trimming: 0 bases; junction bases outside the gene matches: 8. The CDR3 spells CASRGPGGFSGANVLTF. In nucleotides, the CDR3 is TGTGCCAGCAGAGGCCCAGGGGGTTTCTCTGGGGCCAACGTCCTGACTTTC.

V and J are TRBV7-3 and TRBJ2-5; 9 positions agree with TRBD1. This CDR3 spans 15 amino acids. CDR1 is SGHTA and CDR2 is FQGTGA in the germline V gene. With 4 bases clipped from V and 2 bases from J, the junction kept 5 bases outside the gene matches. The CDR3 loop is CASSSDRGLQETQYF. The CDR3 bases are TGTGCCAGCAGCTCGGACAGGGGCTTACAAGAGACCCAGTACTTC. Full variable domain (outside the CDR3, taken from reference TRBV7-3 and TRBJ2-5): GAGVSQTPSNKVTEKGKYVELRCDPISGHTALYWYRQSLGQGPEFLIYFQGTGAADDSGLPNDRFFAVRPEGSVSTLKIQRTERGDSAVYLCASSSDRGLQETQYFGPGTRLLVL.

The gene calls are TRBV28 and TRBJ2-7; 7 positions match TRBD1. The CDR3 totals 13 residues. V trimming: 6 bases; J trimming: 2 bases; junction bases outside the gene matches: 4. Looked up from germline, CDR1 is MDHEN and CDR2 is SYDVKM. CDR3 coding DNA: TGTGCCAGCAGATCGGGACAGACCTACGAGCAGTACTTC. It translates to CASRSGQTYEQYF.

Concerning this clone: Other DNA sequences in the same sample also yield this CDR3. The CDR3 nucleotides read TGTGCCAGCAGCTCCCAGGGGGCCGGGGAGCTGTTTTTT. Protein sequence: CASSSQGAGELFF. The chain uses TRBV7-3 and TRBJ2-2; the match to TRBD1 covers 7 bases. CDR3 length: 13 residues. The V segment lost 4 bases and the J segment 6 bases; nucleotides outside the gene matches: 2. Per germline, CDR1 SGHTA and CDR2 FQGTGA.

V gene TRBV4-1 combines with J gene TRBJ1-1; 8 nucleotides line up with TRBD1. The CDR3 runs to 14 residues. The V and J ends lost 4 bases and 1 base, in that order; junction bases with no gene match: 2. Germline CDR1 and CDR2: MGHRA and YSYEKL. CDR3: CASSPGTGNTEAFF. CDR3 nucleotides: TGCGCCAGCAGCCCAGGGACAGGGAACACTGAAGCTTTCTTT.

The CDR3 loop is CASSQVGTARYEQYF. Written as DNA, the CDR3 is TGTGCCAGCAGCCAAGTCGGGACAGCCCGGTACGAGCAGTACTTC. The chain links TRBV25-1 to TRBJ2-7; 7 bases match TRBD1. Germline V gives CDR1 MGHDK, CDR2 SYGVNS. The CDR3 is 15 residues long. V gave up 6 bases and J gave up 4 bases; unmatched junction bases: 12.

This clone was observed a handful of times. The genes are TRBV5-4 and TRBJ2-1; 12 bases align to TRBD2. This CDR3 has 17 residues. J gave up 7 bases and V 1 base, and 9 bases lay outside the gene matches. CDR1 and CDR2 (germline): SGHNT, YYREEE (reference sequence). CDR3 residues: CASSLRVLAGGVNEQFF. The CDR3 DNA reads TGTGCCAGCAGCTTGCGGGTACTAGCGGGAGGCGTAAATGAGCAGTTCTTC.

The rearrangement links TRBV6-5 to TRBJ2-3; 10 positions match TRBD1. CDR1 and CDR2 (germline): MNHEY, SVGAGI. The V segment lost 2 bases and the J segment 8 bases; nucleotides outside the gene matches: 10. This CDR3 has 16 amino acids. CDR3 protein: CASSYSMGQGLGTQYF. DNA for the CDR3: TGTGCCAGCAGTTACAGTATGGGACAGGGGTTGGGTACGCAGTATTTT.